This TCR beta chain was documented in a study of blood T cell repertoires in COVID-19. Study-level background: T cells, B-cell-depleted T cells, or PBMCs provided the cDNA or gDNA that served as material.

Measured with immunoSEQ multiplex PCR; TCRdb has only the in-frame clones, and not every one. The table includes about 130,000 clones, around 85% detected once. The length of the CDR3 is 14 residues. The germline gives CDR1 MNHEY, CDR2 SVGAGI. With 4 bases removed from V and 6 bases from J, the gap between germline ends came to 15 bases. The chain recombines TRBV6-5 with TRBJ1-2; possibly TRBD1 for D (6 bases). This TCR derives from a man in his thirties or forties with COVID-19, enrolled during active disease. The sequenced material came from peripheral blood. DNA for the CDR3: TGTGCCAGCAGTTCCCCCTTTACAGGGAATGGCTACACCTTC. Protein product: CASSSPFTGNGYTF.